The 11 T cell receptor beta chains below were found in one sample sequenced in a study of molecular identifiers for immune sequencing clone quantification. MiXCR, applied by TCRdb to the PCR reads, yields one record per CDR3 protein. Seen here are fewer than 350,000 distinct CDR3 sequences, about a fifth observed once, and the top ten hold approximately 0.8%. The sample comprised naive CD8+ T cells from blood, with Jurkat cell RNA spiked in. Noted subset: FACS-sorted CD8+CD4-CCR7+CD45RA+ naive T cells. The receptor set was obtained from a human donor in good health. Some libraries in this study had Jurkat cell RNA spiked in.

This clonotype was seen many times. This chain joins TRBV6-2 or TRBV6-3 and TRBJ1-1; tentative D call: TRBD1 (6 bases). CDR3 length: 14 residues. V lost 3 bases to trimming and J lost 0 bases, with 8 bases between them. Germline CDR1 reads MNHEY; CDR2 reads SVGEGT. This CDR3 reads CASSYTGMNTEAFF. In DNA form, the CDR3 reads TGTGCCAGCAGTTATACAGGGATGAACACTGAAGCTTTCTTT.

This clonotype showed up many times. The rearrangement uses TRBV28 and TRBJ2-1, with D unresolved. This CDR3 region has 18 residues. The V gene lost 2 bases and the J gene lost 2 bases, with 19 bases spanning the gap. CDR1 MDHEN and CDR2 SYDVKM come from the germline V gene. The CDR3 DNA reads as TGTGCCAGCAGTTTACCAACCCTGGCCCCTACAGCCTACAATGAGCAGTTCTTC. This gives the protein CASSLPTLAPTAYNEQFF.

In its sample, this clonotype was seen many times. This chain joins TRBV2 and TRBJ1-5; 7 bases are a match to TRBD1. CDR3 length: 16 residues. The V gene end was trimmed by 4 bases and the J gene end by 2 bases; junction bases not matched to a gene: 8. CDR1 is SNHLY, CDR2 FYNNEI, per germline. CDR3 residues: CASSGGQDRGNQPQHF. Written as DNA, the CDR3 is TGTGCCAGCAGTGGAGGACAGGATCGAGGCAATCAGCCCCAGCATTTT.

The sample holds many counts of this clonotype. The chain is built from TRBV19 and TRBJ2-2; 12 bases fit TRBD2. The germline V gene encodes CDR1 LNHDA and CDR2 SQIVND (reference sequence). The V gene end was trimmed by 4 bases and the J gene end by 7 bases; junction bases not matched to a gene: 7. The CDR3 runs 16 residues. The CDR3 protein is CASSTSGGAFVGELFF. As DNA, the CDR3 is TGTGCCAGTAGTACTAGCGGGGGGGCCTTCGTCGGGGAGCTGTTTTTT.

This clonotype was observed many times. The genes are TRBV7-2 and TRBJ2-7; 12 nucleotides line up with TRBD2. The germline CDR1 and CDR2 sequences are SGHTA and FQGNSA. V dropped 6 bases and J dropped 7; count of bases not matched to a gene: 4. The CDR3 runs 13 residues. The CDR3 is CASRPGTSGEQYF. The CDR3 region has the DNA TGTGCCAGCAGGCCCGGGACTAGCGGGGAGCAGTACTTC.

In regard to this clonotype: Since a much larger clone is just one base distant, this may be a read error. The chain links TRBV7-9 to TRBJ2-5; D possibly corresponds to TRBD2 (6 bases). Trimming stripped 4 bases from V and 3 bases from J, with 12 bases between. This CDR3 region has 14 residues. Germline V CDR1 and CDR2: SEHNR, FQNEAQ (reference sequence). CDR3 nucleotides: TGTGCCAGCAGCTCCTTAGCGGAGGAAGAGACCCAGTACTTC. Its protein is CASSSLAEEETQYF.

The chain uses TRBV4-1 and TRBJ2-3; weak D call: TRBD2 (6 bases). Germline V gene data show CDR1 as MGHRA and CDR2 as YSYEKL. The length of the CDR3 is 16 residues. V was clipped by 1 base and J by 0 bases, with 11 bases between them. The CDR3: CASSQVAGPSTDTQYF. In DNA, the CDR3 is TGCGCCAGCAGCCAAGTTGCGGGGCCTAGCACAGATACGCAGTATTTT.

This chain uses TRBV7-9 with TRBJ1-3; D gene ambiguous. The germline V gene encodes CDR1 SEHNR and CDR2 FQNEAQ (reference sequence). V was shortened by 4 bases and J by 0 bases, with 13 bases between the two germline ends. This CDR3 has 16 residues. This chain's CDR3 is CASSSSFGLSGNTIYF. Here the CDR3 DNA reads TGTGCCAGCAGCTCCTCCTTCGGGCTCTCTGGAAACACCATATATTTT.

With respect to this clonotype: A junction end diverges from the germline sequence, so it may reflect a read error. CDR3 sequence (DNA): TGTGCCAGCAGCTTAATGTGGGGGGCGAGGACTAAAGCCTTCTTT. This translates into CASSLMWGARTKAFF. The chain is built from TRBV7-9 and TRBJ1-1; tentative D call: TRBD1 (6 bases). This CDR3 has 15 residues. Germline CDR1 and CDR2: SEHNR and FQNEAQ (reference sequence).

This clonotype was recorded many times. This chain joins TRBV5-6 and TRBJ2-1, with D hard to call. From germline, CDR1 is SGHDT and CDR2 YYEEEE. The CDR3 has 15 residues. With 2 bases removed from V and 6 bases from J, the gap between germline ends came to 15 bases. CDR3 protein: CASSFIVSNSNEQFF. The CDR3 nucleotides read TGTGCCAGCAGCTTCATTGTCTCTAATTCCAATGAGCAGTTCTTC. The whole variable domain, remainder taken from reference TRBV5-6 and TRBJ2-1, is DAGVTQSPTHLIKTRGQQVTLRCSPKSGHDTVSWYQQALGQGPQFIFQYYEEEERQRGNFPDRFSGHQFPNYSSELNVNALLLGDSALYLCASSFIVSNSNEQFFGPGTRLTVL.

The gene calls are TRBV10-3 and TRBJ2-7; D is unresolved. Trimming cost V 2 bases and J 0 bases, with 11 bases left between them. Germline V gene lookup returns CDR1 ENHRY and CDR2 SYGVKD. This CDR3 is built from 15 residues. The CDR3, as DNA: TGTGCCATCAGTGAGAGCCCCGCGTCCTCCTACGAGCAGTACTTC. Protein: CAISESPASSYEQYF.